This T cell receptor (beta chain) emerged from a study of blood T cells in healthy people across ages. Study-level findings and limits: Comparison with aged donors showed that long-lived donors had more naive CD4+ cells and higher diversity. Roughly linearly, TCR beta diversity per million T cells fell as age increased. For the donors, CMV status was unknown and possibly confounded expanded clonotype changes.

This clonotype was counted at least ten times. The antigen is not known. Sample-barcoded 5' priming and a J-beta primer mix drove a second PCR of about 6 to 11 cycles. Each TCR beta cDNA got a 12-nucleotide random molecular identifier. In TCRdb, the 5' RACE reads were re-called with MiXCR into one record per CDR3 protein. The sample consists of about 1,000,000 distinct CDR3 sequences, 35% to 55% of them appearing once. V lost 10 bases, J lost 0 bases, and 10 bases lay in between. The germline gives CDR1 MNHEY, CDR2 SVGEGT. The CDR3 loop spans 12 amino acids. The sample was blood. This clonotype originated in a woman in her sixties or seventies in good health. V is TRBV6-2 or TRBV6-3 and J is TRBJ2-7; maybe TRBD1 (5 bases). CDR3 amino acids: CATDSLSYEQYF. For the CDR3, the DNA is TGTGCCACCGACAGTCTCTCCTACGAGCAGTACTTC.